A single T cell receptor beta chain is shown here with its context. TCRdb redid the calling of the 5' RACE reads with MiXCR, one entry per CDR3 protein. This sample carries around 400,000 distinct CDR3 sequences, roughly 12% of them seen once, and the ten largest clones take about 17%. Germline V CDR1 and CDR2: DFQATT, SNEGSKA (reference sequence). This CDR3 spans 17 amino acids. The V end was cut by 3 bases, the J end by 2 bases, with 22 bases between. The data are from a study of T cells after yellow fever vaccination. The sample was PBMCs, taken on the day of the first yellow fever vaccination. The chain employs TRBV20-1 and TRBJ1-1; TRBD1 is a possible D gene (5 bases). The TCR was taken from a young man who received the YFV17D yellow fever vaccine. In nucleotides, the CDR3 is TGCAGTGCTAGGGGGCTTCTAGGGACCCGGGGAAACACTGAAGCTTTCTTT. This codes for CSARGLLGTRGNTEAFF.